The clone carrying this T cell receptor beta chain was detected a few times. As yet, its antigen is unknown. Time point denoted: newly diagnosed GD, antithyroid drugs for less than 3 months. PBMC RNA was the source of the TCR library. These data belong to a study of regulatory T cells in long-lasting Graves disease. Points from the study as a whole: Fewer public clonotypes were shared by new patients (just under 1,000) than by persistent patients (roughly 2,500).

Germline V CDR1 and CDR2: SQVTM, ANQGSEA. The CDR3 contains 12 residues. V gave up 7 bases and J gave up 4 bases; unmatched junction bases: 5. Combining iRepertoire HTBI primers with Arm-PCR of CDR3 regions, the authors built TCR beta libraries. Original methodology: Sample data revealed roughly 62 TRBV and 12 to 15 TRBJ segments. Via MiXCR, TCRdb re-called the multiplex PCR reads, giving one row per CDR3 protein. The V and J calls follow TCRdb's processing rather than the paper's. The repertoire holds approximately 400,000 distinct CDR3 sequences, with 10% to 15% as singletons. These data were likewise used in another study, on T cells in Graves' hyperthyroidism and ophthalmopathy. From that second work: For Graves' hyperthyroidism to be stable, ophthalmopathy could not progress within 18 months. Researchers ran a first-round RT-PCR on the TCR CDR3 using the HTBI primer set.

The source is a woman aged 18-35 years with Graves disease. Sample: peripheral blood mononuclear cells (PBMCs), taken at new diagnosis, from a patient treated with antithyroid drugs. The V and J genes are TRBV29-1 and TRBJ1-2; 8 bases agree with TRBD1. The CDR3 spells CSAHDRGYGYTF. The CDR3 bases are TGCAGCGCGCACGACAGGGGCTATGGCTACACCTTC.